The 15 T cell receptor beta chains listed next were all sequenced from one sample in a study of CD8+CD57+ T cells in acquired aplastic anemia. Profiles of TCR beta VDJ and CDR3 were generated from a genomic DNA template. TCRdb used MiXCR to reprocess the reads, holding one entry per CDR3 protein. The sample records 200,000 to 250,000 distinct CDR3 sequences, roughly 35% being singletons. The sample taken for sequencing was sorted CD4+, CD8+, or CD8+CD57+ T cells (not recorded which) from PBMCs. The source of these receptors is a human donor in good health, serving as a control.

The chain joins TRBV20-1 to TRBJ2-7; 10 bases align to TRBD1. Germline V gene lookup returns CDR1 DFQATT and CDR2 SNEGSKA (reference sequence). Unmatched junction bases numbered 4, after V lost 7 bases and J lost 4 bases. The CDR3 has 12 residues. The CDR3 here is CSGTGGLYEQYF. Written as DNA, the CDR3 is TGCAGTGGGACAGGGGGGTTGTACGAGCAGTACTTC.

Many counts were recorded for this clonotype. In DNA, the CDR3 is TGTGCCAGTAGCCCACGGGAGAAAGGGGTCGATACGCAGTATTTT. Amino acids: CASSPREKGVDTQYF. The chain joins TRBV19 to TRBJ2-3; D may be TRBD2 (6 bases). Between the trimmed V and J ends, which lost 6 bases and 6 bases, there was a span of 19 bases. The CDR3 contains 15 residues. Looked up from germline, CDR1 is LNHDA and CDR2 is SQIVND (reference sequence).

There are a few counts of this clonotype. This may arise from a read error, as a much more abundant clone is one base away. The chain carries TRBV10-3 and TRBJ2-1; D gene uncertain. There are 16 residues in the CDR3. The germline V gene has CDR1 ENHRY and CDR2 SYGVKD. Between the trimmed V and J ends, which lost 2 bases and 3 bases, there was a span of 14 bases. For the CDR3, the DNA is TGTGCCATCAGTGAGAGTCCTGGCCTCCTCTACAATGAGCAGTTCTTC. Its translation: CAISESPGLLYNEQFF.

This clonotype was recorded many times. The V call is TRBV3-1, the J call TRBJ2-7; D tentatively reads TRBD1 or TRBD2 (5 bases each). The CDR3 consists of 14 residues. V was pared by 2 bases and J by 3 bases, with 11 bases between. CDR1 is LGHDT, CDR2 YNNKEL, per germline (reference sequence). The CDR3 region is CASSQRDAGYEQYF. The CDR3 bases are TGTGCCAGCAGCCAACGGGACGCCGGCTACGAGCAGTACTTC.

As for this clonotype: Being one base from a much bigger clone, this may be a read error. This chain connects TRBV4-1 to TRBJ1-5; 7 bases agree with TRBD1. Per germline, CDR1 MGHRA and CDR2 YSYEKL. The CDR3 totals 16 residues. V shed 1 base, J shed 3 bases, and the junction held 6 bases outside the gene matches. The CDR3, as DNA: TGCGCCAGCAGCCAAGCTGGGACAGAGCACAATCAGCCCCAGCATTTT. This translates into CASSQAGTEHNQPQHF.

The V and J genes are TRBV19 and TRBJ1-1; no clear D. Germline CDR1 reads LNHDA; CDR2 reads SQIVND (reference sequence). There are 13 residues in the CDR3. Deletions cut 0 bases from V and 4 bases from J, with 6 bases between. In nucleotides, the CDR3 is TGTGCCAGTAGTATAGATGTCGTCACTGAAGCTTTCTTT. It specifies CASSIDVVTEAFF.

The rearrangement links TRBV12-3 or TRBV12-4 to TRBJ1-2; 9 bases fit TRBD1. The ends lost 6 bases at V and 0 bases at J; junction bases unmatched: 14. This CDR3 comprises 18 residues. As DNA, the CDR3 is TGTGCCAGCAGCAAGTACAGGGGGCTGTCTCCCGCTAACTATGGCTACACCTTC. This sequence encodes CASSKYRGLSPANYGYTF.

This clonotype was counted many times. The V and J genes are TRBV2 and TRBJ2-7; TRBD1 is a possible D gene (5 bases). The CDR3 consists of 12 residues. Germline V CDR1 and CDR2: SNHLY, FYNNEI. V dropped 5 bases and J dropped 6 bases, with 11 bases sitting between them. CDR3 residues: CASSFDRPEQYF. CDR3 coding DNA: TGTGCCAGCAGTTTCGACAGACCCGAGCAGTACTTC.

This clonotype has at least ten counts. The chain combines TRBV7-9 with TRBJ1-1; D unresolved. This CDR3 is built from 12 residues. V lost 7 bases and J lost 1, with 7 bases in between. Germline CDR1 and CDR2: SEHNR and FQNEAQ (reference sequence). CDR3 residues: CASTKRNTEAFF. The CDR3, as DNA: TGTGCCAGCACCAAAAGGAACACTGAAGCTTTCTTT.

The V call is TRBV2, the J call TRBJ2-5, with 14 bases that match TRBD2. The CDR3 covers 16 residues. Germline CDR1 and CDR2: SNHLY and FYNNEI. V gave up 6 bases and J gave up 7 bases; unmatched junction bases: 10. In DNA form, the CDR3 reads TGTGCCAGCAGCCAATCCGCCGGGACTAGCGGGGGGACCCAGTACTTC. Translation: CASSQSAGTSGGTQYF.

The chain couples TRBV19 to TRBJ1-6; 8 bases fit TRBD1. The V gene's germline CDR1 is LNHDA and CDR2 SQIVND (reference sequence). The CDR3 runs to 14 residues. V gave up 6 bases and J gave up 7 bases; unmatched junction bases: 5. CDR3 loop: CASRTGVWNSPLHF. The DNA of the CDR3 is TGTGCCAGTAGGACAGGGGTTTGGAATTCACCCCTCCACTTT.

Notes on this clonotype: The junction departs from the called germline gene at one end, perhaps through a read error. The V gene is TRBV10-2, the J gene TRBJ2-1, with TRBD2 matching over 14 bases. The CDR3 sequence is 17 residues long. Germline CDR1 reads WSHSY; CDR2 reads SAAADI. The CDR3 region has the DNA TGTGCCAGCAGCTCCGGACTAGCGGGAGGAAAGTACAATGAGCAGTTCTTC. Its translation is CASSSGLAGGKYNEQFF.

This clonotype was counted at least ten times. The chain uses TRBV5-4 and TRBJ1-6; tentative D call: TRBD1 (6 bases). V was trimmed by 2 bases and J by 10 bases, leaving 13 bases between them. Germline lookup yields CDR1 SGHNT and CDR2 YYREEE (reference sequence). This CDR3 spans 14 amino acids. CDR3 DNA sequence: TGTGCCAGCAGCTTAGGGGGAATCGGATCACCCCTCCACTTT. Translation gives CASSLGGIGSPLHF.

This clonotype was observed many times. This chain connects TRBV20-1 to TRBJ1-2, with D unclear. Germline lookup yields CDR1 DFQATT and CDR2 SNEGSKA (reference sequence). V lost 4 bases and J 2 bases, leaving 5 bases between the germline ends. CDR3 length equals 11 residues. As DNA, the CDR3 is TGCAGTGCTATCGGCAACTATGGCTACACCTTC. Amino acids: CSAIGNYGYTF.

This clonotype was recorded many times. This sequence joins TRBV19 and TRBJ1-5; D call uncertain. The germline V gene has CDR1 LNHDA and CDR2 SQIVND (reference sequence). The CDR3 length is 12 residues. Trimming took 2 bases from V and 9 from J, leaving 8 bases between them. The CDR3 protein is CASSIMGGPQHF. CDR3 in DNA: TGTGCCAGTAGTATAATGGGTGGGCCCCAGCATTTT.